Shown below are 9 T cell receptor beta chains from a single sample sequenced in a study of lymphopenia after photon versus proton radiotherapy. The protocol was immunoSEQ multiplex PCR, while the TCRdb copy is restricted to in-frame clones and leaves out a portion. The sample lists more than 35,000 clones, about 84% occurring once. The sample was peripheral blood, taken from a patient treated with photon-based radiotherapy. Source of these receptors: a man aged 50 or older with gastric cancer.

The chain joins TRBV11-1 to TRBJ2-7; a weak D match, TRBD2 (5 bases). The CDR3 runs to 13 residues. CDR1 is SGHAT, CDR2 FQDESV, per germline (reference sequence). The V gene lost 2 bases and the J gene lost 5 bases, with 10 bases spanning the gap. The CDR3 DNA sequence: TGTGCCAGCAGCTTAAACGGGAAACACGAGCAGTACTTC. Its protein is CASSLNGKHEQYF.

The genes are TRBV11-1 and TRBJ2-3; TRBD1 matches 10 bases. J gave up 1 base and V 5 bases, and 12 bases lay outside the gene matches. Germline CDR1 reads SGHAT; CDR2 reads FQDESV (reference sequence). This CDR3 spans 18 amino acids. The CDR3 reads CASSRDRGLLPGTDTQYF. CDR3 DNA sequence: TGTGCCAGCAGCCGGGACAGGGGTTTACTGCCTGGCACAGATACGCAGTATTTT. Combining the CDR3 with reference TRBV11-1 and TRBJ2-3 gives the whole variable domain EAEVAQSPRYKITEKSQAVAFWCDPISGHATLYWYRQILGQGPELLVQFQDESVVDDSQLPKDRFSAERLKGVDSTLKIQPAELGDSAMYLCASSRDRGLLPGTDTQYFGPGTRLTVL.

This clone showed up just a few times. V usage is TRBV10-3 and J usage is TRBJ2-7, with D possibly TRBD1 on 5 matching bases. There are 12 residues in the CDR3. CDR1 and CDR2 (germline): ENHRY, SYGVKD. V lost 10 bases, J lost 3 bases, and 13 bases lay in between. CDR3 amino acids: CATQGHDYEQYF. The DNA for the CDR3 is TGTGCCACCCAAGGACACGACTACGAGCAGTACTTC.

The rearrangement joins TRBV19 to TRBJ2-1; 7 bases line up with TRBD2. V was pared by 6 bases and J by 0 bases, with 5 bases of the junction left unmatched. Per the germline V gene, CDR1 is LNHDA and CDR2 is SQIVND (reference sequence). The CDR3 totals 15 residues. The CDR3 protein is CASRASGGSYNEQFF. The CDR3 DNA is TGTGCCAGTAGGGCTAGCGGAGGCTCCTACAATGAGCAGTTCTTC.

The chain has TRBV6-1 and TRBJ1-2; unclear D gene. The germline CDR1 and CDR2 sequences are MNHNS and SASEGT. The CDR3 has 17 amino acids. V gave up 3 bases and J gave up 5 bases, with 22 bases separating them. CDR3 DNA sequence: TGTGCCAGCAGTGATGGATCCGGTGGCCCCAGCTCTTATGGCTACACCTTC. This gives the protein CASSDGSGGPSSYGYTF.

This clone appeared once. V is TRBV10-2 and J is TRBJ1-1; no clear D. Between the trimmed V and J ends, which lost 8 bases and 1 base, there was a span of 8 bases. Germline-derived CDR1 and CDR2 are WSHSY and SAAADI. This CDR3 comprises 12 residues. CDR3: CASREGNTEAFF. CDR3 in DNA: TGCGCCAGCCGAGAGGGGAACACTGAAGCTTTCTTT.

CDR3 DNA: TGTGCCAGCTCATCGGGACAGGGGAACGAGCAGTACTTC. Encoded protein: CASSSGQGNEQYF. The chain couples TRBV18 to TRBJ2-7; 10 bases align to TRBD1. In germline, CDR1 is KGHSH, CDR2 LQKENI. The CDR3 totals 13 residues. Trimming took 5 bases from V and 5 from J; bases not matched to a gene: 3.

The chain uses TRBV6-1 and TRBJ2-7; 8 nucleotides match TRBD2. This CDR3 spans 15 amino acids. J was trimmed by 2 bases and V by 7 bases; bases with no gene match: 10. CDR1 is MNHNS, CDR2 SASEGT, per germline. CDR3 sequence (DNA): TGTGCCAGCATTACTCCGGGAGCGGGGGCCTACGAGCAGTACTTC. It translates to CASITPGAGAYEQYF.

The chain has TRBV7-9 and TRBJ2-7; TRBD1 aligns across 8 bases. The CDR3 is made up of 14 amino acids. V dropped 5 bases and J dropped 5; count of bases not matched to a gene: 8. CDR1 SEHNR and CDR2 FQNEAQ come from the germline V gene (reference sequence). In DNA form, the CDR3 reads TGTGCCAGCAGCCAAACAGGGGGGAGAAACGAGCAGTACTTC. This sequence encodes CASSQTGGRNEQYF.